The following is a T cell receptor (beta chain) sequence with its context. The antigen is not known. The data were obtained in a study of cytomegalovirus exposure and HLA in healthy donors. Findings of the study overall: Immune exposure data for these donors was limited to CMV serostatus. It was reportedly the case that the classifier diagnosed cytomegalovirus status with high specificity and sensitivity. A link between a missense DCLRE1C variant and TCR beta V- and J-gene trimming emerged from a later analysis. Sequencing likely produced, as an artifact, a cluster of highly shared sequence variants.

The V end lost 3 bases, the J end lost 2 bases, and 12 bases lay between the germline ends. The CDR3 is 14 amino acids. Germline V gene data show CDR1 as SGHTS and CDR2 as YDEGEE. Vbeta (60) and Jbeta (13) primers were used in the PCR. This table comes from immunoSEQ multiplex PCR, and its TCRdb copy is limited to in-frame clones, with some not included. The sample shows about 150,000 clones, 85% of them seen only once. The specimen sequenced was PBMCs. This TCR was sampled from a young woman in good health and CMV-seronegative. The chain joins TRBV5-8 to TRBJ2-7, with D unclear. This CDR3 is CASSSTLEAYEQYF. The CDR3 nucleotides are TGTGCCAGCAGCTCGACCCTCGAGGCCTACGAGCAGTACTTC.